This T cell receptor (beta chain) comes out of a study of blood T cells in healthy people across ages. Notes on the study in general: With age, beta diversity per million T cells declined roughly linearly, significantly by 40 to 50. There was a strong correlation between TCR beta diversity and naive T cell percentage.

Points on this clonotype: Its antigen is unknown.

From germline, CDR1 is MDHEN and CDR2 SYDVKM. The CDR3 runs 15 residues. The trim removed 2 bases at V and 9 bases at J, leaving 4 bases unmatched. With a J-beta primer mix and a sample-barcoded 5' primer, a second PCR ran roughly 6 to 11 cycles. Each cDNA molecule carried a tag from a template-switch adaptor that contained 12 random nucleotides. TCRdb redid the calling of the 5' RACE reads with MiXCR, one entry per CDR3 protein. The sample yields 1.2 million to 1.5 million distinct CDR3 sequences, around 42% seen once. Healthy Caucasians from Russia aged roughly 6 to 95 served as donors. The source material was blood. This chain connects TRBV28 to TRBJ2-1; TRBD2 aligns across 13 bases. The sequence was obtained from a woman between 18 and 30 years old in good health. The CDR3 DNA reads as TGTGCCAGCAGTTTAACTAGCGGGGGGGCGAGTGAGCAGTTCTTC. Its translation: CASSLTSGGASEQFF.